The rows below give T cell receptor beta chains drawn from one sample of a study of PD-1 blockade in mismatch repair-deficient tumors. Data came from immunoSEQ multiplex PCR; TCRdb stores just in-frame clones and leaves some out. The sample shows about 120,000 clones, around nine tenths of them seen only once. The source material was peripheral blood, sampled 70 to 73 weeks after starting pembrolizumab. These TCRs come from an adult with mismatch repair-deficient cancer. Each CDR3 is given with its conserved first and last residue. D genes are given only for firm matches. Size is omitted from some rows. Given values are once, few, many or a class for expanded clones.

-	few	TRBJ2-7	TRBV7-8	TGTGCCAGCAGCTTATCGGGAGACTACGAGCAGTACTTC	CASSLSGDYEQYF
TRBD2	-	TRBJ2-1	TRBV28	TGTGCCAGCAGTTTAACTTGGGTGCGACTAGCGGTATACAATGAGCAGTTCTTC	CASSLTWVRLAVYNEQFF
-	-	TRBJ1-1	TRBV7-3	TGTGCCAGCAGCCCGGGGGCGCTGGGGACTGAAGCTTTCTTT	CASSPGALGTEAFF
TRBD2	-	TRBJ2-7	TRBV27	TGTGCCAGCAGTTTACAGCGCGGGAGCTCCTACGAGCAGTACTTC	CASSLQRGSSYEQYF
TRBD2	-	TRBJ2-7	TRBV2	TGTGCCAGCAGTCGGACCGGGACTAGCGGTTCCTACGAGCAGTACTTC	CASSRTGTSGSYEQYF
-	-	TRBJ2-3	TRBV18	TGTGCCAGCTCACCCCCGGCGGATACAGATACGCAGTATTTT	CASSPPADTDTQYF
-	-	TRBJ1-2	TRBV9	TGTGCCAGCAGCGTAGATTTCGGCAACTATGGCTACACCTTC	CASSVDFGNYGYTF
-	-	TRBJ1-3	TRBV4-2	TGTGCCAGCAGCCCAACGTACTCTGGAAACACCATATATTTT	CASSPTYSGNTIYF
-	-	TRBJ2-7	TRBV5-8	TGTGCCAGCATGGCGGACCCGGTAGAGCAGTACTTC	CASMADPVEQYF
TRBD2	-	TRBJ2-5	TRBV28	TGTGCCAGCAGTTTATTCGGAGCGGGAGAGGGGGAGACCCAGTACTTC	CASSLFGAGEGETQYF
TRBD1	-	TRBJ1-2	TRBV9	TGTGCCAGCAGCGTAAAGGAGGGGGCGGCTGGCTACACCTTC	CASSVKEGAAGYTF
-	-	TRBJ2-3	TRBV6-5	TGTGCCAGCAGTTATCGGGCGGGTCCAACGGATACGCAGTATTTT	CASSYRAGPTDTQYF
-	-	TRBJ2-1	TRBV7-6	TGTGCCAGCAGCTTAGGGACGGCGAGGTTCAATGAGCAGTTCTTC	CASSLGTARFNEQFF
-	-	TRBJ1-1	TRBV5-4	TGTGCCAGCAGCTTGTTAGGGGGAGGTAACACTGAAGCTTTCTTT	CASSLLGGGNTEAFF
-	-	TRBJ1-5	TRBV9	TGTGCCAGCAGCGTAGCAGGAAATCAGCCCCAGCATTTT	CASSVAGNQPQHF
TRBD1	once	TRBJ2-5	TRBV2	TGTGCCAGCAGTTTACAGGGGGACGAGACCCAGTACTTC	CASSLQGDETQYF
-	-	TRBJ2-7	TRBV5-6	TGTGCCAGCAGCTTGGATTACGAGCAGTACTTC	CASSLDYEQYF